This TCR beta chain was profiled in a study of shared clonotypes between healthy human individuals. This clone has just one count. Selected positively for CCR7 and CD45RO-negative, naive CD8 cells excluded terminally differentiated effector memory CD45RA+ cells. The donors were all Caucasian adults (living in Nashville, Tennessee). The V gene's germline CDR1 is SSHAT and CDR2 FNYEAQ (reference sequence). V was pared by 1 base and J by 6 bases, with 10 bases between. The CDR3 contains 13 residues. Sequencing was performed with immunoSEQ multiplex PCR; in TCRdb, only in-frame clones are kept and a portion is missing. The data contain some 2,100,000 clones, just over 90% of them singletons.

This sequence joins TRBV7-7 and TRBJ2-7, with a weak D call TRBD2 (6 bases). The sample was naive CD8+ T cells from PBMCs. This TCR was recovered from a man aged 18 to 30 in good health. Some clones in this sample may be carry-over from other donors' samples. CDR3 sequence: CASSLVAAGEQYF. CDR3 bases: TGTGCCAGCAGCTTAGTAGCGGCTGGCGAGCAGTACTTC.